These T cell receptor beta chains were read from a single sample in a study of blood T cell repertoires in COVID-19. Sequencing used immunoSEQ multiplex PCR; TCRdb keeps in-frame clones, though not all of them. The table lists roughly 170,000 clones, about four fifths of them singletons. The sequenced sample was peripheral blood. These receptors were collected from a human donor in a cohort sampled during active COVID-19. Both conserved end residues are part of each CDR3. A D gene is named only where the DNA matches it firmly. Clone size is given for some rows only: seen once, a few or many times, or a class if the clone is expanded.

CDR3nt: TGTGCCAGCAGCTTAGCGGCGGGGGGGCCGTATAACGGGGAGCTGTTTTTT
CDR3aa: CASSLAAGGPYNGELFF
d_gene: TRBD2
j_gene: TRBJ2-2
v_gene: TRBV7-9
len: 17
abundance: .

CDR3nt: TGTGCCTGGAGTGGAGCGGGTGGGGGCTACACCTTC
CDR3aa: CAWSGAGGGYTF
d_gene: .
j_gene: TRBJ1-2
v_gene: TRBV30
len: 12
abundance: .

CDR3nt: TGTGCCAGCATGAGTGACCCCCAGGGCCGCTACGAGCAGTACTTC
CDR3aa: CASMSDPQGRYEQYF
d_gene: .
j_gene: TRBJ2-7
v_gene: TRBV5-4
len: 15
abundance: once

CDR3nt: TGTGCCGTAAGATCGGACAGGGCAAGCTCTGGGGCCAACGTCCTGACTTTC
CDR3aa: CAVRSDRASSGANVLTF
d_gene: TRBD1
j_gene: TRBJ2-6
v_gene: TRBV10-3
len: 17
abundance: once

CDR3nt: TGTGCCAGCAGCCCCGGGGTGGCAGATACGCAGTATTTT
CDR3aa: CASSPGVADTQYF
d_gene: .
j_gene: TRBJ2-3
v_gene: TRBV5-6
len: 13
abundance: .

CDR3nt: TGTGCCAGCAGCTCCAGGAACAGGGGCGCGATCGGTAACTATGGCTACACCTTC
CDR3aa: CASSSRNRGAIGNYGYTF
d_gene: TRBD1
j_gene: TRBJ1-2
v_gene: TRBV7-8
len: 18
abundance: many

CDR3nt: TGTGCCAGTAGTCTGCGGGGGTTGGTCACCGGGGAGCTGTTTTTT
CDR3aa: CASSLRGLVTGELFF
d_gene: TRBD2
j_gene: TRBJ2-2
v_gene: TRBV19
len: 15
abundance: .

CDR3nt: TGTGCCAGCAGCGTCGACAGGGGGCCCGGGGAGCTGTTTTTT
CDR3aa: CASSVDRGPGELFF
d_gene: TRBD1
j_gene: TRBJ2-2
v_gene: TRBV9
len: 14
abundance: .

CDR3nt: TGTGCCAGCAGCTTAAGGGCAGCGGGGGGATACAATGAGCAGTTCTTC
CDR3aa: CASSLRAAGGYNEQFF
d_gene: TRBD2
j_gene: TRBJ2-1
v_gene: TRBV7-3
len: 16
abundance: few

CDR3nt: TGCAGTGCTAGCATGGCCAATGAGCAGTTCTTC
CDR3aa: CSASMANEQFF
d_gene: .
j_gene: TRBJ2-1
v_gene: TRBV20-1
len: 11
abundance: .

CDR3nt: TGTGCCAGCAGTCTGCCCAGGGCCAATGAGCAGTTCTTC
CDR3aa: CASSLPRANEQFF
d_gene: .
j_gene: TRBJ2-1
v_gene: TRBV6-6
len: 13
abundance: .

CDR3nt: TGTGCCAGCAGTTTCGAGGCTGAAGCTTTCTTT
CDR3aa: CASSFEAEAFF
d_gene: .
j_gene: TRBJ1-1
v_gene: TRBV28
len: 11
abundance: .

CDR3nt: TGTGCCAGCAGTTTATCTTACAGGGCGAGCTCCTACGAGCAGTACTTC
CDR3aa: CASSLSYRASSYEQYF
d_gene: .
j_gene: TRBJ2-7
v_gene: TRBV27
len: 16
abundance: .

CDR3nt: TGTGCCAGCAGCCCGAGACCGACAGGGGGCGGTTCACCCCTCCACTTT
CDR3aa: CASSPRPTGGGSPLHF
d_gene: TRBD1
j_gene: TRBJ1-6
v_gene: TRBV9
len: 16
abundance: .

CDR3nt: TGTGCCAGCAGCCAGGTTCCGGACAGTTACACTGAAGCTTTCTTT
CDR3aa: CASSQVPDSYTEAFF
d_gene: .
j_gene: TRBJ1-1
v_gene: TRBV3-1/TRBV3-2
len: 15
abundance: .

CDR3nt: TGTGCCTGGAGTGTACAAAACTGGGGGGGTGAGCAGTTCTTC
CDR3aa: CAWSVQNWGGEQFF
d_gene: TRBD2
j_gene: TRBJ2-1
v_gene: TRBV30
len: 14
abundance: .

CDR3nt: TGTGCCAGCAGCGGGGGATGGACAGGATCAGGCACTGAAGCTTTCTTT
CDR3aa: CASSGGWTGSGTEAFF
d_gene: TRBD1
j_gene: TRBJ1-1
v_gene: TRBV5-8
len: 16
abundance: few